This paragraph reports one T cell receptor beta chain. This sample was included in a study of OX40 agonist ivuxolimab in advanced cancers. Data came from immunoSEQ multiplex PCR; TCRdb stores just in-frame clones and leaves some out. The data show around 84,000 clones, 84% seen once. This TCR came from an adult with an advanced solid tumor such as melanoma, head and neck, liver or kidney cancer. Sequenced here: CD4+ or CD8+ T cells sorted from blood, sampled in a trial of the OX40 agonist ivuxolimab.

CDR3 protein: CASSLGRPTYEQYF. DNA of the CDR3: TGCGCCAGCAGCTTAGGACGTCCGACCTACGAGCAGTACTTC. V and J are TRBV5-1 and TRBJ2-7; D unclear. This CDR3 region has 14 residues. From germline, CDR1 is SGHRS and CDR2 YFSETQ. Trimming left V 2 bases short and J 2 bases short, with 11 bases between.